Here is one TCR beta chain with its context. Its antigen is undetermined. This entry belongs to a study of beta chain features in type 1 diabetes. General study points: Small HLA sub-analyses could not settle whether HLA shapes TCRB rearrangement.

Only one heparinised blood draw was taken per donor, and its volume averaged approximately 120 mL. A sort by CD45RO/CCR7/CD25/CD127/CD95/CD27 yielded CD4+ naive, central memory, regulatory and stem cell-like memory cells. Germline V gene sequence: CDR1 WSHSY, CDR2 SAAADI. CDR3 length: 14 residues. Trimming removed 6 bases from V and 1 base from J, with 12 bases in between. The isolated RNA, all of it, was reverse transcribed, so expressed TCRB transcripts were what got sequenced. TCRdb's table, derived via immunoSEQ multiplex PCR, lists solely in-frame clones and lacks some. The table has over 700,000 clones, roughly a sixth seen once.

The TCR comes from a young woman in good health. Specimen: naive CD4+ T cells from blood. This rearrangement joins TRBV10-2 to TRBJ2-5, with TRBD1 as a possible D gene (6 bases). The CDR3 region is CASSRSGAQETQYF. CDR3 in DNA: TGCGCCAGCAGCAGATCAGGGGCCCAAGAGACCCAGTACTTC.